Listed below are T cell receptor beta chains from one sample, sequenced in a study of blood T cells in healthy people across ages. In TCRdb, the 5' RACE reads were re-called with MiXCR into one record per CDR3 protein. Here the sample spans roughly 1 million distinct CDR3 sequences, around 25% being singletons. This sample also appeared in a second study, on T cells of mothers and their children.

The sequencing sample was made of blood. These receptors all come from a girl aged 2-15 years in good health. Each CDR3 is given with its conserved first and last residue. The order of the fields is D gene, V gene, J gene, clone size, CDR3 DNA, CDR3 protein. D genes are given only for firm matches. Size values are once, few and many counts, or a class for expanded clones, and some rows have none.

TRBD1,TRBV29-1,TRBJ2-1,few,TGCAGCGTTGAAGCGACAGGGGGCCTAGAAGAGCAGTTCTTC,CSVEATGGLEEQFF
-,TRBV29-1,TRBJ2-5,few,TGCAGCGCAACCAGACAGCTCCAAGAGACCCAGTACTTC,CSATRQLQETQYF
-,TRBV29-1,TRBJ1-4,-,TGCAGCGCCATAGGGGGTGGGGAAAAACTGTTTTTT,CSAIGGGEKLFF
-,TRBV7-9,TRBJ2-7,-,TGTGCCAGCAGCCGAGACAGCCAGCAGTACTTC,CASSRDSQQYF
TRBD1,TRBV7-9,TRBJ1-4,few,TGTGCCGGCAGCTCCCGGGACAGGGAGCGACTGTTTTTT,CAGSSRDRERLFF
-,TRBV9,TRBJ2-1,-,TGTGCCAGCAGCGCCTCTCAGGGAAGGATAAATGAGCAGTTCTTC,CASSASQGRINEQFF
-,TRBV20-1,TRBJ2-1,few,TGCAGTGCCGGGACGAATGAGCAGTTCTTC,CSAGTNEQFF
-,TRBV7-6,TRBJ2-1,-,TGTGCCAGCAGTCGGAACTACGTCGTGGGCAATGAGCAGTTCTTC,CASSRNYVVGNEQFF
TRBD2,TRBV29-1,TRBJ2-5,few,TGCAGCGTTCTTCCGGTAGCGGGAGTGGAGACCCAGTACTTC,CSVLPVAGVETQYF
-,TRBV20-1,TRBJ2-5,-,TGCAGTGCTATTGGGGTAGCGGTGGTAGGGGGGACCCAGTACTTC,CSAIGVAVVGGTQYF
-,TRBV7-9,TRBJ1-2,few,TGTGCCAGCAGCTTAGGAGGGGAGGATGGCTACACCTTC,CASSLGGEDGYTF